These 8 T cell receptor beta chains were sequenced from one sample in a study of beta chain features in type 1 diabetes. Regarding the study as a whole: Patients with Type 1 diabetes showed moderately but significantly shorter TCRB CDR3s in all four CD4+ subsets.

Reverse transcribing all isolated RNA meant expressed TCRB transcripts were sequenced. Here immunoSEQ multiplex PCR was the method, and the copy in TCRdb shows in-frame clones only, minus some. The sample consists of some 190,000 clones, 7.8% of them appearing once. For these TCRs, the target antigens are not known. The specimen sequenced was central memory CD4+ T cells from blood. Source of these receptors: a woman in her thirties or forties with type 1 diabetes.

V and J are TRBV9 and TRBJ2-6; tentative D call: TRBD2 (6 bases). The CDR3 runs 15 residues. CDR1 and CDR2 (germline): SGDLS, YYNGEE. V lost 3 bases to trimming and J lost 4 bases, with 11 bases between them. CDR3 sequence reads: CASSASGRGANVLTF. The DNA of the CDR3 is TGTGCCAGCAGCGCATCGGGGAGGGGGGCCAACGTCCTGACTTTC.

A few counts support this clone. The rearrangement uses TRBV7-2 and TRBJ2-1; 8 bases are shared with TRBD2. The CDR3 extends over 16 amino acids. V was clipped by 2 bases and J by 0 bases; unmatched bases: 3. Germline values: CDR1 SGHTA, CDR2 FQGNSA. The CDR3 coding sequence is TGTGCCAGCAGCTTAACTAGCGGAATCTCCTACAATGAGCAGTTCTTC. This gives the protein CASSLTSGISYNEQFF.

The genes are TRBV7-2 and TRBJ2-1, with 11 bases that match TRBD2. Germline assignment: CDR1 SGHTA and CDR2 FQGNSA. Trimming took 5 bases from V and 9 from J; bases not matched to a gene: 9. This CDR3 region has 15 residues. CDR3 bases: TGTGCCAGCAGCCCCATAGCGGGAGGGAGTACTGAGCAGTTCTTC. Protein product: CASSPIAGGSTEQFF.

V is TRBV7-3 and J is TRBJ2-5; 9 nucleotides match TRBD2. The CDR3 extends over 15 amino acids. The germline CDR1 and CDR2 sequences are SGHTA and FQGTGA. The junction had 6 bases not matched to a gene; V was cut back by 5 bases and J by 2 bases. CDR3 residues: CASSVTSGIQETQYF. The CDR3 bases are TGTGCCAGCAGCGTGACTAGCGGCATTCAAGAGACCCAGTACTTC.

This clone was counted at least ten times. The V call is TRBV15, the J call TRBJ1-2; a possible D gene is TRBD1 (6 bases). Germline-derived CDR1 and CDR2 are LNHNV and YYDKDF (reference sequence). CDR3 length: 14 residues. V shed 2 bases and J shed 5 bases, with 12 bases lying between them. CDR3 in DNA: TGTGCCACCAGCAGAAACAGGGAAGATTATGGCTACACCTTC. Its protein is CATSRNREDYGYTF.

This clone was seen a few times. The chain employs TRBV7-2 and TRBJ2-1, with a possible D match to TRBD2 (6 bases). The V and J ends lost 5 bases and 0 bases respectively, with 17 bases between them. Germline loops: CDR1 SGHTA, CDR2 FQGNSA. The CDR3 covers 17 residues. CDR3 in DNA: TGTGCCAGCAGCCCCGGACTTAGCGGCGGCTCCTACAATGAGCAGTTCTTC. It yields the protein CASSPGLSGGSYNEQFF.

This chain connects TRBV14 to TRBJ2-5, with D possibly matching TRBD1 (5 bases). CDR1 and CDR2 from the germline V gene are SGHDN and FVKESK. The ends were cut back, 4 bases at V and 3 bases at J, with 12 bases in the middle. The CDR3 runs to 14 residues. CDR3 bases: TGTGCCAGCAGCCTGACAGCCTTGGAAGAGACCCAGTACTTC. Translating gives CASSLTALEETQYF.

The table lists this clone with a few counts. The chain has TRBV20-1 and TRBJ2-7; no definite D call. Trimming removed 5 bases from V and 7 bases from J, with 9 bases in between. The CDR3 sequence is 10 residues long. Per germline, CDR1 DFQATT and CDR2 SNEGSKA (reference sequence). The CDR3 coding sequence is TGCAGTGCTCTGACGAGGGAGCAGTACTTC. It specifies CSALTREQYF.